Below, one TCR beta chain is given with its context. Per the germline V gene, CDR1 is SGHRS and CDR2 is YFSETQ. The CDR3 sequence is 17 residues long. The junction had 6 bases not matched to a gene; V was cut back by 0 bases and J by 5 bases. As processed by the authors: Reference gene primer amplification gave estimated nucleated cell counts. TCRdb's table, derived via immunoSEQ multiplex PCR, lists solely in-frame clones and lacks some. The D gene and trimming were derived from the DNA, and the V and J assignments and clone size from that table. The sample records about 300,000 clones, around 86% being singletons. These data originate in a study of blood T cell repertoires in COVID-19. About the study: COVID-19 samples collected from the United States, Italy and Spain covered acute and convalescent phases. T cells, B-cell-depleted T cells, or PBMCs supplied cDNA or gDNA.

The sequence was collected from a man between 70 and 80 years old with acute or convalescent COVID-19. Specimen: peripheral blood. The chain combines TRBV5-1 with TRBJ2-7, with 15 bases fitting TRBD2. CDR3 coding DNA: TGCGCCAGCAGCTTGGCCCGGACTAGCGGGGGGGCCCACGAGCAGTACTTC. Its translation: CASSLARTSGGAHEQYF.